This T cell receptor beta chain was obtained from a study of blood T cell repertoires in COVID-19. Study-level background: Sites across the United States, Italy and Spain contributed samples from acute and convalescent COVID-19. In each case, the material was cDNA or gDNA derived from T cells, B-cell-depleted T cells, or PBMCs.

Study processing details: It was from reference gene primer amplification that nucleated cell counts were estimated. This table comes from immunoSEQ multiplex PCR, and its TCRdb copy is limited to in-frame clones, with some not included. The V and J calls and clone size were taken over from that table, and D and trimming were inferred from the DNA. Among 150,000 to 200,000 clones listed, 87% were seen once. The V gene's germline CDR1 is SGHRS and CDR2 YFSETQ. The V and J ends lost 0 bases and 1 base respectively, with 10 bases between them. The length of the CDR3 is 16 residues. J is TRBJ2-2 and V is TRBV5-1; no clear D gene. Sequencing was performed on peripheral blood. The clonotype originates from a human donor in a cohort sampled during active COVID-19. The CDR3 spells CASSLVSTRNTGELFF. In DNA, the CDR3 is TGCGCCAGCAGCTTGGTTTCTACCCGGAACACCGGGGAGCTGTTTTTT.